This T cell receptor beta chain originates from a study of PD-L1 blockade in urothelial cancer. Turning to the study itself: After treatment start, blood was analyzed at 3 weeks (second dose) and at 6 weeks. Blood gave a median approximately 150,000 T cells.

Measured with immunoSEQ multiplex PCR; TCRdb has only the in-frame clones, and not every one. This table holds 95,000 to 150,000 clones, approximately 85% found once. CDR3 length: 19 amino acids. Noted time point: peripheral blood 6 weeks after treatment start. Patients were living with locally advanced or metastatic urothelial carcinoma. The sample was PBMCs, taken around atezolizumab (anti-PD-L1) treatment. This clonotype originated in a middle-aged man with urothelial cancer. This chain links TRBV21-1 with TRBJ2-7; the listed D gene, TRBD2, was not tested against the DNA. TRBV21-1 corresponds to a pseudogene. The CDR3 here is CASSKKGIGWGTSGYEQYF. CDR3 bases: TGTGCCAGCAGCAAAAAGGGGATTGGTTGGGGGACTAGCGGCTACGAGCAGTACTTC.